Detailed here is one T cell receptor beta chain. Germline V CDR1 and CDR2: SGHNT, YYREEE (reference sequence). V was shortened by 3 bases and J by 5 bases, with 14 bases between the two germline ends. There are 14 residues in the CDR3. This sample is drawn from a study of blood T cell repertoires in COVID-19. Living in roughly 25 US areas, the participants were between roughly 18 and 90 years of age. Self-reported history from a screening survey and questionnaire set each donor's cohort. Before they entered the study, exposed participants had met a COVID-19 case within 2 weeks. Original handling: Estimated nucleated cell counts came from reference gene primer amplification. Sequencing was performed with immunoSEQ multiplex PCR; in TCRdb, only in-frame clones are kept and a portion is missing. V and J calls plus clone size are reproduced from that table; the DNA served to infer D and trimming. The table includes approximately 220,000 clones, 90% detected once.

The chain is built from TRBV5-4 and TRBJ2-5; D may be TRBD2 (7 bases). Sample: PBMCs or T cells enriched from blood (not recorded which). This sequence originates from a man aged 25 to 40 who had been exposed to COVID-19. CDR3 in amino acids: CASSSQSGGETQYF. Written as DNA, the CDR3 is TGTGCCAGCAGCTCTCAATCGGGGGGCGAGACCCAGTACTTC.